This TCR beta chain was sequenced during a study of Ad26.COV2.S vaccination and SARS-CoV-2 variants. The repertoire was sequenced with immunoSEQ multiplex PCR; TCRdb's copy has only in-frame clones and lacks some. The sample yields roughly 500,000 clones, roughly 89% seen once. Described treatment: some 19 received Ad26.COV2.S at low or high dose, single or two shots; 5 received placebo; per-sample allocation not given. The samples date from day 63 after the first vaccine or placebo injection. Germline V CDR1 and CDR2: LNHNV, YYDKDF (reference sequence). The CDR3 length is 15 residues. V dropped 1 base and J dropped 2 bases, with 11 bases sitting between them.

The specimen was peripheral blood, collected in a trial of Ad26.COV2.S vaccine versus placebo. The TCR comes from a person between 18 and 65 years old who received the Ad26.COV2.S COVID-19 vaccine or a placebo. The J gene is TRBJ1-2, the V gene TRBV15; D perhaps matches TRBD1 (5 bases). The chain's CDR3 is CATSRAYGGNYGYTF. The CDR3 nucleotides read TGTGCCACCAGCAGAGCTTACGGGGGAAACTATGGCTACACCTTC.